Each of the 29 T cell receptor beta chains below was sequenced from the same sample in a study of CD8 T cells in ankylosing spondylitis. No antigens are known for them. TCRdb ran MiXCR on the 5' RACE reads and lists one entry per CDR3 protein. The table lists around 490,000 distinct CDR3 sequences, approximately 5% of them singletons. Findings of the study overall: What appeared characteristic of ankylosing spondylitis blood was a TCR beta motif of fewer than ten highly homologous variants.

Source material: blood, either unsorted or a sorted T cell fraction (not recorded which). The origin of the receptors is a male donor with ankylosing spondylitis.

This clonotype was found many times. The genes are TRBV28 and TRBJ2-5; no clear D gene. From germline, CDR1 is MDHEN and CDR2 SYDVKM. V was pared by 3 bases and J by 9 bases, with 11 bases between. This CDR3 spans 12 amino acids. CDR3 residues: CASSFFVGAQYF. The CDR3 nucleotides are TGTGCCAGCAGTTTTTTTGTCGGAGCCCAGTACTTC.

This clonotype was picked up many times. In DNA, the CDR3 is TGTGCCACGCTCGCTAGCGGGGTTGTTACCCAGTACTTC. It translates to CATLASGVVTQYF. The V gene is TRBV28, the J gene TRBJ2-5; 9 bases agree with TRBD2. Germline V gene lookup returns CDR1 MDHEN and CDR2 SYDVKM. After removal of 10 bases from V and 8 bases from J, the junction contained 11 bases not matched to a gene. The CDR3 contains 13 residues. The full variable domain, rest sourced from reference TRBV28 and TRBJ2-5, is DVKVTQSSRYLVKRTGEKVFLECVQDMDHENMFWYRQDPGLGLRLIYFSYDVKMKEKGDIPEGYSVSREKKERFSLILESASTNQTSMYLCATLASGVVTQYFGPGTRLLVL.

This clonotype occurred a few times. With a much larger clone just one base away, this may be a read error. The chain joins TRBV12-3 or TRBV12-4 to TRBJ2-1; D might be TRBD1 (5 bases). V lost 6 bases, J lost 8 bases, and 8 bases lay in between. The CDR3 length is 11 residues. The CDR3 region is CASRFRDEQFF. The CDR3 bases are TGTGCCAGCAGATTCAGGGATGAGCAGTTCTTC.

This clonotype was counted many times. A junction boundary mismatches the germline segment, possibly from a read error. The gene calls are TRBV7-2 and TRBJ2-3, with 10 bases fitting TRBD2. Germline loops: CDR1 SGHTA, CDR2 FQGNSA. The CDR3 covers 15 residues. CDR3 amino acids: CASSLAGGMADTQYF. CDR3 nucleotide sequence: TGTGCCAGCAGTTTAGCGGGGGGTATGGCAGATACGCAGTATTTT. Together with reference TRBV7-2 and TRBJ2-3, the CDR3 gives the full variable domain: GAGVSQSPSNKVTEKGKDVELRCDPISGHTALYWYRQSLGQGLEFLIYFQGNSAPDKSGLPSDRFSAERTGGSVSTLTIQRTQQEDSAVYLCASSLAGGMADTQYFGPGTRLTVL.

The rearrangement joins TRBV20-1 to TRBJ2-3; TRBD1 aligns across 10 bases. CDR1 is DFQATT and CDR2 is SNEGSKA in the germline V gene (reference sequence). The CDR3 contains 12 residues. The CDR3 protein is CGGQGNTDTQYF. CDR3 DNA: TGCGGGGGACAGGGGAACACAGATACGCAGTATTTT.

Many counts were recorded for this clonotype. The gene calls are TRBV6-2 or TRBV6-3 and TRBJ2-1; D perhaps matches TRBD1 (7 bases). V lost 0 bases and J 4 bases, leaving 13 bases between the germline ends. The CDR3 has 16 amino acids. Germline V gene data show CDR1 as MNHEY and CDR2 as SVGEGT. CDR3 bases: TGTGCCAGCAGTTACTCGCGTCAGGGGGGATACAATGAGCAGTTCTTC. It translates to CASSYSRQGGYNEQFF.

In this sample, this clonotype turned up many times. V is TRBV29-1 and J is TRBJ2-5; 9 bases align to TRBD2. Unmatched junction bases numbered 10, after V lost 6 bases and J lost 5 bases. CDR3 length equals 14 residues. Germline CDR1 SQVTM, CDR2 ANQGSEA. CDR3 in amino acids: CSVLPPLAGETQYF. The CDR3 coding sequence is TGCAGCGTACTGCCCCCACTAGCGGGTGAGACCCAGTACTTC.

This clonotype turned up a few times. The CDR3 DNA sequence: TGTGCCAGCAGCCCGACAGGGGCTGTTGAAGCTTTCTTT. It codes for CASSPTGAVEAFF. V is TRBV11-2 and J is TRBJ1-1; TRBD1 matches 8 bases. The trim removed 5 bases at V and 7 bases at J, leaving 6 bases unmatched. This CDR3 region has 13 residues. Germline CDR1 is SGHAT and CDR2 is FQNNGV.

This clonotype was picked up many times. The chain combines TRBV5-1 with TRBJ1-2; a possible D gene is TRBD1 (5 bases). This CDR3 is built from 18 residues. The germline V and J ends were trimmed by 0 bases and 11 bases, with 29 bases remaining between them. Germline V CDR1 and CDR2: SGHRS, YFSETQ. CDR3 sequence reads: CASSLADRFSSPTSGYTF. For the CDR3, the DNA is TGCGCCAGCAGCTTGGCCGACAGATTCTCCTCTCCCACTTCAGGGTACACCTTC.

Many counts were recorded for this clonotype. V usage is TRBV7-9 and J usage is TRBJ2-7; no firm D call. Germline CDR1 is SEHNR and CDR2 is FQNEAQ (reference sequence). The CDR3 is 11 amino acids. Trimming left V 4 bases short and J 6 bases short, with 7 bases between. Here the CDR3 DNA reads TGTGCCAGCAGCTACACCTCCGAGCAGTACTTC. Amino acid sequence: CASSYTSEQYF. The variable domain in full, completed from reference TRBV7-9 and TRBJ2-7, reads DTGVSQNPRHKITKRGQNVTFRCDPISEHNRLYWYRQTLGQGPEFLTYFQNEAQLEKSRLLSDRFSAERPKGSFSTLEIQRTEQGDSAMYLCASSYTSEQYFGPGTRLTVT.

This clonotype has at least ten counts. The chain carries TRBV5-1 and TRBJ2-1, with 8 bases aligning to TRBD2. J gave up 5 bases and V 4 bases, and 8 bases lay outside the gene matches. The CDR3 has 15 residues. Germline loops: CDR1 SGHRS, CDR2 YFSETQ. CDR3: CASSLRTSGNNEQFF. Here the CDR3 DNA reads TGCGCCAGCAGCCTCCGAACTAGCGGAAACAATGAGCAGTTCTTC. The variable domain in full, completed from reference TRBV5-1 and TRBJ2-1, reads KAGVTQTPRYLIKTRGQQVTLSCSPISGHRSVSWYQQTPGQGLQFLFEYFSETQRNKGNFPGRFSGRQFSNSRSEMNVSTLELGDSALYLCASSLRTSGNNEQFFGPGTRLTVL.

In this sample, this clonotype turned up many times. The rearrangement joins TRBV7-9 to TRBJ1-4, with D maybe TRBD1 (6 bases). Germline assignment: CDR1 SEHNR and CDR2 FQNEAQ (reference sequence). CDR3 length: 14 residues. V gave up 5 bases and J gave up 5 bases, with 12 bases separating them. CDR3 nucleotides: TGTGCCAGCAGCGGCCAAGGGGGAAATGAAAAACTGTTTTTT. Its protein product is CASSGQGGNEKLFF.

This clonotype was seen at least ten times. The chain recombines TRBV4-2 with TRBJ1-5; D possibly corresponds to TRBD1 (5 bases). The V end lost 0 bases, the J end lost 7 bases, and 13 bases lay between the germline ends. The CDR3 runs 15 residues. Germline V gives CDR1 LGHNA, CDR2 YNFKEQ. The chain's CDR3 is CASSQDGGGRQPQHF. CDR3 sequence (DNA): TGTGCCAGCAGCCAAGATGGCGGGGGTAGACAGCCCCAGCATTTT.

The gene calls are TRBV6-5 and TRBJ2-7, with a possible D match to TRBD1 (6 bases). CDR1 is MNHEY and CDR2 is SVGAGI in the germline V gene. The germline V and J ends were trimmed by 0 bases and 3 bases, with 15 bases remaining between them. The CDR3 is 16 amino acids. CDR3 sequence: CASSYSLQGISYEQYF. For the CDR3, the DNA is TGTGCCAGCAGTTACTCTCTGCAGGGGATCAGCTACGAGCAGTACTTC.

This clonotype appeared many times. CDR3 loop: CASSQALRDPLMGEQYF. For the CDR3, the DNA is TGTGCCAGCAGCCAAGCCCTCCGGGACCCCCTGATGGGCGAGCAGTACTTC. V usage is TRBV4-2 and J usage is TRBJ2-7; D might be TRBD1 or TRBD2, each matching 5 bases. V was cut by 1 base and J by 6 bases, with 22 bases left in between. The CDR3 consists of 17 residues. From germline, CDR1 is LGHNA and CDR2 YNFKEQ.

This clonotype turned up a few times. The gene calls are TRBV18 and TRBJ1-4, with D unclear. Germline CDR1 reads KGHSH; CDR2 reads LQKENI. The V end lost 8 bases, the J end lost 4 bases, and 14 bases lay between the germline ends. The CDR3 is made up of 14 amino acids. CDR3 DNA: TGTGCCAGCAGAACGTCCGGCTTTAATGAAAAACTGTTTTTT. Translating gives CASRTSGFNEKLFF. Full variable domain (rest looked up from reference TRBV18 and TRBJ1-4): NAGVMQNPRHLVRRRGQEARLRCSPMKGHSHVYWYRQLPEEGLKFMVYLQKENIIDESGMPKERFSAEFPKEGPSILRIQQVVRGDSAAYFCASRTSGFNEKLFFGSGTQLSVL.

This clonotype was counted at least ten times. CDR3 DNA sequence: TGTGCCAGCAGCTCAGGACAGCAGAACACTGAAGCTTTCTTT. Amino acid sequence: CASSSGQQNTEAFF. This chain uses TRBV7-8 with TRBJ1-1, with a weak D call TRBD1 (6 bases). The germline V gene encodes CDR1 SGHVS and CDR2 FQNEAQ. Trimming shortened V by 4 bases and J by 1 base, and 10 bases separated the two germline ends. The CDR3 is 14 residues long.

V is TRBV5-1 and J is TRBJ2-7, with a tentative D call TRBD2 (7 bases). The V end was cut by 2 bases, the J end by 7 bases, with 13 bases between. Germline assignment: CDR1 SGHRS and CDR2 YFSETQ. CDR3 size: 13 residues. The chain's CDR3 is CASSFRGALEQYF. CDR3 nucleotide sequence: TGCGCCAGCAGCTTTCGGGGGGCGCTTGAGCAGTACTTC.

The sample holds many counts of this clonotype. In DNA form, the CDR3 reads TGTGCCAGCAGGAAAACAGACACCGGGGAGCTGTTTTTT. Translated: CASRKTDTGELFF. The V call is TRBV6-1, the J call TRBJ2-2; D is unclear. The CDR3 has 13 amino acids. V lost 6 bases and J lost 3, with 8 bases in between. Germline lookup yields CDR1 MNHNS and CDR2 SASEGT.

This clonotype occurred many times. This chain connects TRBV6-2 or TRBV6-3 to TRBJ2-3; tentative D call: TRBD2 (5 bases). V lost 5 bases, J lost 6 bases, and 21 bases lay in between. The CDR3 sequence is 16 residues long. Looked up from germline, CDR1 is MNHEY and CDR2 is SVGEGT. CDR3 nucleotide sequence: TGTGCCAGCAGTCGCCCGAGGAGCGGCGGGCGGGATACGCAGTATTTT. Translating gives CASSRPRSGGRDTQYF.

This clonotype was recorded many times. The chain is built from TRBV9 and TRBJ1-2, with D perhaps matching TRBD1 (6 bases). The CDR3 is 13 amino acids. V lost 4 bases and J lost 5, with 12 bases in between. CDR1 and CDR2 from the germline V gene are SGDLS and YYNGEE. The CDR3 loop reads CASSKGTPYGYTF. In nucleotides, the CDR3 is TGTGCCAGCAGCAAGGGGACACCGTATGGCTACACCTTC.

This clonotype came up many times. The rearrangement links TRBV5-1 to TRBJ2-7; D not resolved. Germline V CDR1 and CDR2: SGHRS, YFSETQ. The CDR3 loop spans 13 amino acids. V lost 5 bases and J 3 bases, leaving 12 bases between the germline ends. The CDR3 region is CASSETAYYEQYF. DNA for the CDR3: TGCGCCAGCAGTGAGACTGCTTACTACGAGCAGTACTTC.

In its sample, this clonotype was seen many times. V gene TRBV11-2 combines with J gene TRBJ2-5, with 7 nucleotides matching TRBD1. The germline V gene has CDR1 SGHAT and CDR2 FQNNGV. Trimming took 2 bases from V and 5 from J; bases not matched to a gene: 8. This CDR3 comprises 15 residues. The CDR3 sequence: CASSLLRGLEETQYF. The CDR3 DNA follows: TGTGCCAGCAGCTTACTTAGGGGGCTGGAGGAGACCCAGTACTTC. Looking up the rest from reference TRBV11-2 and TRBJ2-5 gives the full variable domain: EAGVAQSPRYKIIEKRQSVAFWCNPISGHATLYWYQQILGQGPKLLIQFQNNGVVDDSQLPKDRFSAERLKGVDSTLKIQPAKLEDSAVYLCASSLLRGLEETQYFGPGTRLLVL.

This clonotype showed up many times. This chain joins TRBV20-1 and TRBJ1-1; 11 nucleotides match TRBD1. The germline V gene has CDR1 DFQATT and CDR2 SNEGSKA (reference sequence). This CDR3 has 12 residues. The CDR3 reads CRGQGGNTEAFF. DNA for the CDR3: TGCAGGGGACAGGGGGGCAACACTGAAGCTTTCTTT.

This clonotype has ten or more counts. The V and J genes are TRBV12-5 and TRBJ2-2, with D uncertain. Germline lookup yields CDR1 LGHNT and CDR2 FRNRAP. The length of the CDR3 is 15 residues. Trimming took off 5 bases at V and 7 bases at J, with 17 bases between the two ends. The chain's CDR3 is CASGPEVGGIGELFF. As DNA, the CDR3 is TGTGCTAGTGGTCCCGAGGTTGGCGGAATCGGGGAGCTGTTTTTT.

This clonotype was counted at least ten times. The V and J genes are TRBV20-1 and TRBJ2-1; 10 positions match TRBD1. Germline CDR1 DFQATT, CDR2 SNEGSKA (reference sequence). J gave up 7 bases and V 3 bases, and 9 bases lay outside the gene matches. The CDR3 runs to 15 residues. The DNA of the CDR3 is TGCAGTGCTAGTTGGGTCCCGGGACAGGGGAATGAGCAGTTCTTC. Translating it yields CSASWVPGQGNEQFF.

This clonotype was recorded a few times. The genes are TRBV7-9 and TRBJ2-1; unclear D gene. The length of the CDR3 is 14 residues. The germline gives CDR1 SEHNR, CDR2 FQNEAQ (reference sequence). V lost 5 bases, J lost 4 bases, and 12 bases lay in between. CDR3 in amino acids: CASSLSLNYNEQFF. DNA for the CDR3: TGTGCCAGCAGCCTATCGCTGAATTACAATGAGCAGTTCTTC.

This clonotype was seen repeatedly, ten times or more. The CDR3 bases are TGCAGTGCTGGGGGTTTGTTAGCGGGAGTGAGCACAGATACGCAGTATTTT. The encoded protein is CSAGGLLAGVSTDTQYF. The rearrangement links TRBV20-1 to TRBJ2-3, with 9 nucleotides matching TRBD2. The J segment lost 0 bases and the V segment lost 5 bases, leaving 12 bases of the junction unmatched. The CDR3 is 17 residues long. In germline, CDR1 is DFQATT, CDR2 SNEGSKA (reference sequence).

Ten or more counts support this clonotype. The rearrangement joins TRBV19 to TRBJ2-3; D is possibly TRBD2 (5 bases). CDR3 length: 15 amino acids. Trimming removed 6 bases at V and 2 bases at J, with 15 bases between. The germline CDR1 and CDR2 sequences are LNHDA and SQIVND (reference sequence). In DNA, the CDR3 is TGTGCCAGTAGCGGGCGGGCGGGCTACACAGATACGCAGTATTTT. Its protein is CASSGRAGYTDTQYF. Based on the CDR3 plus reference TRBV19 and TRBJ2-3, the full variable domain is DGGITQSPKYLFRKEGQNVTLSCEQNLNHDAMYWYRQDPGQGLRLIYYSQIVNDFQKGDIAEGYSVSREKKESFPLTVTSAQKNPTAFYLCASSGRAGYTDTQYFGPGTRLTVL.